A selection of T cell receptor beta chains follows, all from one sample in a study of cytomegalovirus exposure and HLA in healthy donors. TCRdb's table, derived via immunoSEQ multiplex PCR, lists solely in-frame clones and lacks some. Of about 180,000 clones in the sample, 65% to 80% were seen once. The sample taken for sequencing was PBMCs. The receptors were gathered from a woman between 50 and 59 years old in good health and CMV-seropositive. CDR3s include the opening cysteine and the closing phenylalanine or tryptophan. Each record gives: clone size, D gene, J gene, V gene, CDR3 DNA, CDR3 protein. A D gene is named only where the DNA matches it firmly. The size field is filled for only some rows; it gives once, few, many or a size class.

NA | NA | TRBJ1-3 | TRBV28 | TGTGCCAGCAGTTTGGACACCAGCTCTGGAAACACCATATATTTT | CASSLDTSSGNTIYF
NA | NA | TRBJ2-4 | TRBV7-9 | TGTGCCAGCAGCCTCGTGGGGGGATTCATTCCTCTAGCCAAAAACATTCAGTACTTC | CASSLVGGFIPLAKNIQYF
few | NA | TRBJ2-4 | TRBV7-2 | TGTGCCAGCAGCTTAGCCCCAGGGCGGGGAAACATTCAGTACTTC | CASSLAPGRGNIQYF
NA | TRBD2 | TRBJ2-7 | TRBV27 | TGTGCCAGCAGTCGGTCTAGCGGAGGGGTCTACGAGCAGTACTTC | CASSRSSGGVYEQYF
NA | NA | TRBJ2-3 | TRBV30 | TGTGCCTGGACTAGAGGGTTCACAGATACGCAGTATTTT | CAWTRGFTDTQYF
NA | TRBD2 | TRBJ2-7 | TRBV30 | TGTGCCTGGACTAGCGGGAGCTACGAGCAGTACTTC | CAWTSGSYEQYF
NA | TRBD1 | TRBJ2-1 | TRBV7-7 | TGTGCTAGCAGCTTAGGGGGACAGTACAATGAGCAGTTCTTC | CASSLGGQYNEQFF
NA | TRBD2 | TRBJ2-5 | TRBV7-2 | TGTGCCAGCAGCTGGGGGGGAGAGACCCAGTACTTC | CASSWGGETQYF
NA | TRBD2 | TRBJ2-3 | TRBV4-2 | TGTGCCAGCAGCCAAGATGCGCCTCGAACTAGCGGGAGTAGCACAGATACGCAGTATTTT | CASSQDAPRTSGSSTDTQYF
NA | NA | TRBJ1-1 | TRBV21-1 | TGTGCCAGCAGCAAAAGAGCAAGGTGGGTCGCGGACACTGAAGCTTTCTTT | CASSKRARWVADTEAFF
NA | NA | TRBJ1-1 | TRBV6-5 | TGTGCCAGCAGTTACGAGGGGGTATGGACTGAAGCTTTCTTT | CASSYEGVWTEAFF
NA | TRBD2 | TRBJ2-3 | TRBV4-2 | TGTGCCAGCAGCCAAGACAGAGGACTAGCGGGTCGCACAGATACGCAGTATTTT | CASSQDRGLAGRTDTQYF
NA | TRBD2 | TRBJ2-2 | TRBV10-1 | TGCGCCAGCAGTGTCGATCCCGGGGGGGACACCGGGGAGCTGTTTTTT | CASSVDPGGDTGELFF
few | NA | TRBJ1-1 | TRBV30 | TGTGCCTGGAGTGTGGAACAGGACACTGAAGCTTTCTTT | CAWSVEQDTEAFF
NA | TRBD1 | TRBJ2-7 | TRBV6-5 | TGTGCCACGCTGGGGACAGGAACGTCCTACGAGCAGTACTTC | CATLGTGTSYEQYF